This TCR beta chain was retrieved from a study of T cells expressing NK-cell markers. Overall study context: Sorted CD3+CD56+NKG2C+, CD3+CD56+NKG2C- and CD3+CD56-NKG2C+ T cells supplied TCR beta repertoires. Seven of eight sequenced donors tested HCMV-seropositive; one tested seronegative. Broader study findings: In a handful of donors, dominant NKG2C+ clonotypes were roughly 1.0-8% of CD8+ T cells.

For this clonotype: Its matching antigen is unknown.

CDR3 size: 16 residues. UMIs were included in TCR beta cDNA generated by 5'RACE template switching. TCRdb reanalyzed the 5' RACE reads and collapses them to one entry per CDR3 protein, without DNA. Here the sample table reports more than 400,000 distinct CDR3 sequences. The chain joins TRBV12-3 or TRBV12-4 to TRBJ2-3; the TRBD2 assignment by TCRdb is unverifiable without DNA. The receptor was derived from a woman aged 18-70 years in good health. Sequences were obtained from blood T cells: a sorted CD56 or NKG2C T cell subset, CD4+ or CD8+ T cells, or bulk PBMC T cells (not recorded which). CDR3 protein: CASSKIAGGSTDTQYF.